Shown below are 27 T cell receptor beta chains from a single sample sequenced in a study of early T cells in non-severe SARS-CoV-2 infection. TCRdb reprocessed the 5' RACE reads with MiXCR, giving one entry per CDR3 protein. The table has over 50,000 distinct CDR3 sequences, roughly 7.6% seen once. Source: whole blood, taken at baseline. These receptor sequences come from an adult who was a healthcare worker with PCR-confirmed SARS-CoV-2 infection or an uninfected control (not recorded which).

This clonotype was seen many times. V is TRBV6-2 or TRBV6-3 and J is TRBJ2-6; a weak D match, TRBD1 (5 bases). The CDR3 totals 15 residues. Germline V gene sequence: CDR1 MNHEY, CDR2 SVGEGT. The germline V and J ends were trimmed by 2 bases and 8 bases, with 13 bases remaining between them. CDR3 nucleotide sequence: TGTGCCAGCAGTTACGAAACAACAGGCCCCAACGTCCTGACTTTC. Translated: CASSYETTGPNVLTF.

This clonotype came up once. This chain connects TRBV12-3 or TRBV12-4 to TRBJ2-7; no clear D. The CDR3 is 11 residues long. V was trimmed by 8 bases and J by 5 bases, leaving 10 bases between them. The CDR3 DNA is TGTGCCAGCGGGCGGTTACACGAGCAGTACTTC. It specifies CASGRLHEQYF.

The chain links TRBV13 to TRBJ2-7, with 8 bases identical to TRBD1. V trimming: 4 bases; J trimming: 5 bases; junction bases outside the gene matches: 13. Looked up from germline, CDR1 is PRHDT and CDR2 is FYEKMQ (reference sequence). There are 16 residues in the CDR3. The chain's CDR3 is CASSSNIGTGVDEQYF. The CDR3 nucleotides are TGTGCCAGCAGCTCCAACATCGGGACAGGCGTCGACGAGCAGTACTTC.

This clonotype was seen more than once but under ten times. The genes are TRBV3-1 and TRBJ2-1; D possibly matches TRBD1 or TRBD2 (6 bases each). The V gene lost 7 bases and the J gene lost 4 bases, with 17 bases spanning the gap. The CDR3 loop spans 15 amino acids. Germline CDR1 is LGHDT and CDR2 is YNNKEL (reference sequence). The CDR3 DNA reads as TGTGCCAGCAACGGGGGCGGAACAGAGTACAATGAGCAGTTCTTC. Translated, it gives CASNGGGTEYNEQFF.

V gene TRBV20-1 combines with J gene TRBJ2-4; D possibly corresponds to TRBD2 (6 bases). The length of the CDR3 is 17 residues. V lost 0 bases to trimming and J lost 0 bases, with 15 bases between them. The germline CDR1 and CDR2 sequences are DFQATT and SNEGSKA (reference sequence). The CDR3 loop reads CSARDHGGIIAKNIQYF. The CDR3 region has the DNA TGCAGTGCTAGAGATCACGGGGGAATTATAGCCAAAAACATTCAGTACTTC.

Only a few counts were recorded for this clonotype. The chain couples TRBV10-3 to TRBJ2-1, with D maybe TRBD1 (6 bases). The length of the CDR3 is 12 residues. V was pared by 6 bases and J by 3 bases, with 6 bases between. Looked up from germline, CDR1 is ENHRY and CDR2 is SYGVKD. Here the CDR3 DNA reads TGTGCCATCAGGGACAGCTACAATGAGCAGTTCTTC. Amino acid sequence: CAIRDSYNEQFF.

Here the CDR3 DNA reads TGTGCCATCAGGGACAGCTGGCTTTTGGATTCACCCCTCCACTTT. It yields the protein CAIRDSWLLDSPLHF. This chain connects TRBV10-3 to TRBJ1-6; weak D call: TRBD1 (6 bases). Trimming pared 6 bases from V and 8 bases from J, leaving 17 bases between. The CDR3 is made up of 15 amino acids. CDR1 and CDR2 (germline): ENHRY, SYGVKD.

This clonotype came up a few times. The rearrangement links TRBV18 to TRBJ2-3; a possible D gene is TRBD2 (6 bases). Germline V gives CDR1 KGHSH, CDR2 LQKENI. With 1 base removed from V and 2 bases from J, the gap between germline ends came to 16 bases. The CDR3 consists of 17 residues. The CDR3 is CASSPLVAEPSTDTQYF. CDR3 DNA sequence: TGTGCCAGCTCACCACTTGTAGCGGAGCCCTCCACAGATACGCAGTATTTT.

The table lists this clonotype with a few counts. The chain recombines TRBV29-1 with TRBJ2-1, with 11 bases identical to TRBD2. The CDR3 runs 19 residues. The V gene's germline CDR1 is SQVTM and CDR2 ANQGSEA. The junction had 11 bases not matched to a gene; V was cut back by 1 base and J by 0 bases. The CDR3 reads CSVEGLAGGSHSSYNEQFF. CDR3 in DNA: TGCAGCGTTGAAGGTCTAGCGGGAGGATCTCATAGCTCCTACAATGAGCAGTTCTTC.

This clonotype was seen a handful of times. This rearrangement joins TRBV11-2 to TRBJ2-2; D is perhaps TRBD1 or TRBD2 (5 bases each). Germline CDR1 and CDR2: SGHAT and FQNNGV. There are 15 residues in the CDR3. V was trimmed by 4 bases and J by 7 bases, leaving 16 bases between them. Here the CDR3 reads CASSSPGARLGELFF. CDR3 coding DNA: TGTGCCAGCAGCTCGCCCGGGGCGAGACTCGGGGAGCTGTTTTTT.

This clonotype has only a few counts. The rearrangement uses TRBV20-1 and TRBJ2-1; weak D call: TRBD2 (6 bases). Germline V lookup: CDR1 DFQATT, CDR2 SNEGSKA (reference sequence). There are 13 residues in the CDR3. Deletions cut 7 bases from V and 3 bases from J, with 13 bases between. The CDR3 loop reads CSVPRESYNEQFF. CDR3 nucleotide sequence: TGCAGTGTTCCTCGGGAGAGCTACAATGAGCAGTTCTTC.

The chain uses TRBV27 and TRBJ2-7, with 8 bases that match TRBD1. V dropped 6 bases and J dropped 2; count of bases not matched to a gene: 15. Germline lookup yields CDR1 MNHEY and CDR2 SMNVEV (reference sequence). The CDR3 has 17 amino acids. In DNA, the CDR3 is TGTGCCAGCAGCCCCCACAGCAGGACAGGGTACCCCTACGAGCAGTACTTC. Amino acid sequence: CASSPHSRTGYPYEQYF.

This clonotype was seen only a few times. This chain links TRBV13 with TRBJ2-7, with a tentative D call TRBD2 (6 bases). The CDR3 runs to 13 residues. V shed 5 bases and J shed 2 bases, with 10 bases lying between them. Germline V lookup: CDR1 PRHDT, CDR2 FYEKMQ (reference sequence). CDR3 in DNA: TGTGCCAGCAGCCCAGGAGGGACCTACGAGCAGTACTTC. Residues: CASSPGGTYEQYF. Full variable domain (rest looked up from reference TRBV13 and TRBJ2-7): AAGVIQSPRHLIKEKRETATLKCYPIPRHDTVYWYQQGPGQDPQFLISFYEKMQSDKGSIPDRFSAQQFSDYHSELNMSSLELGDSALYFCASSPGGTYEQYFGPGTRLTVT.

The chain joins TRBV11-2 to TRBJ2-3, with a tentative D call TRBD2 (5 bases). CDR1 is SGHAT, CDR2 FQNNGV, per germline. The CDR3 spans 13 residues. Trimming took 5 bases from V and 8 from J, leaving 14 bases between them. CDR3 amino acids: CASSPRAPATQYF. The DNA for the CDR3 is TGTGCCAGCAGCCCGAGGGCCCCAGCTACGCAGTATTTT.

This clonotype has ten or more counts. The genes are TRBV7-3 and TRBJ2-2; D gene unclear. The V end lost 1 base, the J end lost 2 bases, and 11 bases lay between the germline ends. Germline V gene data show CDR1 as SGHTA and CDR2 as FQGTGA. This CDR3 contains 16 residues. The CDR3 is CASSLMAGGNTGELFF. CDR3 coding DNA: TGTGCCAGCAGCTTAATGGCAGGCGGAAACACCGGGGAGCTGTTTTTT.

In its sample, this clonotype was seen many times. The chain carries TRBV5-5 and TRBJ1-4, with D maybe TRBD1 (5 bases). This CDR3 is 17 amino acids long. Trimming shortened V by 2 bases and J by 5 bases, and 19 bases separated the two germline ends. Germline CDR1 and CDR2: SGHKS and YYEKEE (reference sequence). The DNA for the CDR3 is TGTGCCAGCAGCTTTTCTCCGGACGACAGAGAAAATGAAAAACTGTTTTTT. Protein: CASSFSPDDRENEKLFF.

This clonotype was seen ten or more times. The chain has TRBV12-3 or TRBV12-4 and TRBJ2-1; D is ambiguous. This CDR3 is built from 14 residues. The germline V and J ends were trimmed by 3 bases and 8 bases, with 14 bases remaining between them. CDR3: CASSLIAATHEQFF. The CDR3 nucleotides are TGTGCCAGCAGTTTGATAGCAGCGACCCATGAGCAGTTCTTC.

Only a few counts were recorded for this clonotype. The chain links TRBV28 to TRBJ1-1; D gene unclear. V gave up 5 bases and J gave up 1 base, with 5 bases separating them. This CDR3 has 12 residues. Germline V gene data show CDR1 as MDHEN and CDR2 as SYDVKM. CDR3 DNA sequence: TGTGCCAGCAGTGACCGGAACACTGAAGCTTTCTTT. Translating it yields CASSDRNTEAFF.

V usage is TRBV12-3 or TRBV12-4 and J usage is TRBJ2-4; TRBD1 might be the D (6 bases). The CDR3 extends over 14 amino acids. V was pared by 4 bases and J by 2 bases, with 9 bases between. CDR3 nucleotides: TGTGCCAGCAGTTCGTGGGACACCAAAAACATTCAGTACTTC. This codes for CASSSWDTKNIQYF.

DNA of the CDR3: TGCAGTGCTAGAGATGGGAAGGGGTCCGGGGAGCTGTTTTTT. Encoded protein: CSARDGKGSGELFF. V gene TRBV20-1 combines with J gene TRBJ2-2; the D gene is possibly TRBD1 (5 bases). The CDR3 runs 14 residues. Per germline, CDR1 DFQATT and CDR2 SNEGSKA (reference sequence). Trimming removed 0 bases from V and 6 bases from J, with 11 bases in between.

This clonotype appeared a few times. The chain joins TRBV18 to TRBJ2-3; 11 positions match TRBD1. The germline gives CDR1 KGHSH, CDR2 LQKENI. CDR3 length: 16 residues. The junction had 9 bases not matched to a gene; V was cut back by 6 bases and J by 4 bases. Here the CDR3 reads CASSVGQGALSDTQYF. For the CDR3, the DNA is TGTGCCAGCTCCGTTGGACAGGGGGCGCTGTCAGATACGCAGTATTTT.

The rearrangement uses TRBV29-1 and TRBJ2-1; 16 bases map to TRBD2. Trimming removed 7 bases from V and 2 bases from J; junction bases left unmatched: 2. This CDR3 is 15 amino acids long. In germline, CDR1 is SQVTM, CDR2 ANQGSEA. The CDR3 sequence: CSAGTSGRAYNEQFF. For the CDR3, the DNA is TGCAGCGCCGGGACTAGCGGGAGGGCCTACAATGAGCAGTTCTTC.

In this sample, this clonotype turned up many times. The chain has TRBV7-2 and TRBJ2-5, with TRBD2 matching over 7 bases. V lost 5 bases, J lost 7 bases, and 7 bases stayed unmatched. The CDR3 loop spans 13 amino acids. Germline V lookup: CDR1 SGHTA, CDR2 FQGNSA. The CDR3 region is CASSTDGEGTQYF. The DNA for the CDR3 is TGTGCCAGCAGCACGGACGGGGAGGGGACCCAGTACTTC.

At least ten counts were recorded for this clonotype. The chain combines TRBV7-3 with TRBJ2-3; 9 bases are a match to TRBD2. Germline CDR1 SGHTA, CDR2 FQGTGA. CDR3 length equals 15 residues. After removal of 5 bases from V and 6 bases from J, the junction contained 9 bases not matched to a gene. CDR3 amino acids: CASSPLAGSPDTQYF. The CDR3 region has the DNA TGTGCCAGCAGCCCCCTAGCGGGAAGTCCGGATACGCAGTATTTT.

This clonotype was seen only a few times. CDR3 in amino acids: CSVVGGVRETQYF. CDR3 bases: TGCAGCGTTGTGGGGGGGGTCCGGGAGACCCAGTACTTC. The rearrangement links TRBV29-1 to TRBJ2-5, with TRBD2 matching 7 bases. Unmatched junction bases numbered 7, after V lost 4 bases and J lost 5 bases. This CDR3 is 13 amino acids long. Looked up from germline, CDR1 is SQVTM and CDR2 is ANQGSEA.

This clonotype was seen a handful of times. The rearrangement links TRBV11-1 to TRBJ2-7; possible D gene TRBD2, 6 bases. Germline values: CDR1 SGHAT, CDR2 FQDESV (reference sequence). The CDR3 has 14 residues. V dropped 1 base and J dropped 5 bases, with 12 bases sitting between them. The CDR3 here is CASSLDGSEDEQYF. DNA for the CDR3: TGTGCCAGCAGCTTAGACGGGAGTGAGGACGAGCAGTACTTC.

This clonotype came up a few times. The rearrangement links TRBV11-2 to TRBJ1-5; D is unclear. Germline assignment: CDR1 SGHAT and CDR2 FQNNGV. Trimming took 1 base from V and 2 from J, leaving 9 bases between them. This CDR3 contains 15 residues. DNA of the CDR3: TGTGCCAGCAGCTTAGGGGGTTTTGGCAATCAGCCCCAGCATTTT. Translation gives CASSLGGFGNQPQHF.